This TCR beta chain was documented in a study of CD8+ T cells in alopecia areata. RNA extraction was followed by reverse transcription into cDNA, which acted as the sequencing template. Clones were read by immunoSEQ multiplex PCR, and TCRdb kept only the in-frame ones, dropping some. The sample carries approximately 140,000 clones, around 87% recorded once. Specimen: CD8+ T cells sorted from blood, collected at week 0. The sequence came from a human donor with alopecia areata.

CDR3 sequence (DNA): TGTGCCTCCCGCCGGCAGAGCGCTGGGGGCTACACCTTC. Its translation: CASRRQSAGGYTF. The V call is TRBV30, the J call TRBJ1-2, with unresolved D. The V end lost 7 bases, the J end lost 8 bases, and 20 bases lay between the germline ends. Germline V lookup: CDR1 GTSNPN, CDR2 SVGIG (reference sequence). This CDR3 is 13 amino acids long.